What follows is one TCR beta chain and its context. Its target antigen remains unknown. Base qualities are missing; no much larger clone stands one base away. This sample is drawn from a study of shared clonotypes between healthy human individuals (dated by TCRdb to the early 2020s). The study in broad terms: The cohort included a few men and a couple of women between 18 and 49 years of age. Each donor's leukapheresis produced roughly between roughly 0.9 and 8.9 billion PBMCs. Libraries were prepared and TCR repertoires were sequenced by different laboratories using diverse techniques, in order to increase sequencing depth and limit assay-specific biases. To estimate repertoire size and how much clonotype sharing occurs between individuals, the study deeply sequenced the blood TCR repertoires of about 5 healthy adults. For each donor, CD4 naive and CD4 memory were each run on three plates, CD8 naive on two plates, and CD8 memory on one plate. What the study reported, not specific to this receptor: The genetic and exposure-history diversity represented was limited by the small number of donors. Sampling was limited to blood, and TCR repertoires in tissue likely differ from TCR repertoires in blood. Pairwise subsampling indicated that sequencing depth was expected to affect the degree of clonotype sharing among donors. Rarefaction of sorted-subset datasets indicated incomplete sequencing despite the large sequencing depth. When four donors were compared, the shared fraction of clonotypes was about 5.5% for naive CD4, 3% to 4% for naive CD8, 2% to 2.5% for memory CD4, and less than 0.45% for memory CD8. Higher generation probabilities were observed for clonotypes shared by all four sorted-subset donors than for non-shared clonotypes. Larger estimated clonotype richness was generally found for naive subsets than for memory subsets.

Using the deep immunoSEQ assay, TCR CDR3 regions were amplified from genomic DNA by multiplex PCR. For each cell subset, the extracted genomic DNA was distributed evenly across all wells of several immunoSEQ 96-well plates, and each plate served as one replicate. Each replicate PCR for sorted subsets received around 200 ng genomic DNA, equal to about 30,000 T cell genomes. The purified libraries were quantified using a Qubit 3.0 fluorometer, sized with a Bioanalyzer 2100, and then quantified again using the KAPA Library Quantification kit. Each immunoSEQ 96-well plate was sequenced on its own single-read 150-cycle Illumina NextSeq 550 flow cell. On the authors' methods: Because the immunoSEQ output held only junctional sequences and lacked quality scores, the filtering could not match the filtering applied to full-length reads. Sequences were annotated with PyIR, a Python wrapper for IgBLAST v1.9, using IMGT germline references to assign V/J genes and CDR3. Reads were removed for weak V/J assignments (E-value above 1e-6), missing CDR3, stop codons, out-of-frame junctions, or ambiguous translated residues. V3J clonotypes were defined as sequences sharing the same inferred V gene, J gene, and CDR3 amino acid sequence. To compute the percentage overlap between repertoires, the number of shared unique clonotypes was divided by the size of the smaller repertoire. Richness of each repertoire was evaluated using RTK rarefaction, the Chao1 estimator, and Recon v2.1 estimates of unobserved clonotypes. Generation probabilities were computed with OLGA for all TCRbeta clonotypes obtained by the gDNA method from several donors. Drawn from immuneACCESS, this table holds only the in-frame rearrangements with V and J called that TCRdb kept. Clones are partly lost; checked studies trace under half to an unresolved V gene and leave the rest unexplained. V and J calls plus clone size are reproduced from that table; the DNA served to infer D and trimming. The sample table records some 2 million clones; about 95% of these occur just once. Jointly, the top ten make up 0.9% to 1.4% of the sample.

A distance of 12 bases separates the germline ends of V and J, which lose 8 bases and 4 bases respectively. The CDR3, from cysteine to phenylalanine, totals 13 residues. Only the CDR3 part of the read is kept: 39 bases, read in frame from the first base. Sequences MGHRA (CDR1) and YSYEKL (CDR2) are obtained from the germline V gene. CD8 naive samples were obtained by positive selection for CCR7 among CD45RO-negative cells, yielding a CD45RA+CCR7+ population from which TemRA cells were excluded. Donors were healthy HIV-negative adults with no recently reported acute infections or vaccinations. Every donor was a Caucasian adult living in Nashville, Tennessee, USA. Blood was obtained by leukapheresis, after which PBMCs were separated by Ficoll-Histopaque density gradient centrifugation and cryopreserved in liquid nitrogen vapor phase. Analytical flow cytometry was used to check the purity and quantity of every magnetically sorted T cell population. Genomic DNA was isolated from each sorted fraction and quantified by UV absorbance on a Nanodrop 2000c.

This clonotype originated in a man between 18 and 29 years old in good health. The sample taken for sequencing was naive CD8+ T cells sorted from blood. Per the publication, the cell subset or site label means: CD45RA+CCR7+. The receptor chain draws on TRBV4-1 and TRBJ1-3; the D gene remains uncertain. The CDR3 reads CASLNPDGNTIYF. The nucleotides read TGCGCCAGCCTTAATCCCGACGGAAACACCATATATTTT.